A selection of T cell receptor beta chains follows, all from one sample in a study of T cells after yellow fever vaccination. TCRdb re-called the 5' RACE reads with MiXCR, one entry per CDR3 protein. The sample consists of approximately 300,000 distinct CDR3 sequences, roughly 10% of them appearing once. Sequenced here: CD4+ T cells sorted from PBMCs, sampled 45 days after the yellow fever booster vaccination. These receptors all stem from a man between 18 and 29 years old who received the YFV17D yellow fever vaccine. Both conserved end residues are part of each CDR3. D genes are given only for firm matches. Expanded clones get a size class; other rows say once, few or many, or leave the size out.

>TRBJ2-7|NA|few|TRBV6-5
TGTGCCAGCAGTTTCCTAACAGGGGGCGGGGGGTACGAGCAGTACTTC
CASSFLTGGGGYEQYF
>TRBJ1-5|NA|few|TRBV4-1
TGCGCCAGCAGCCCCCGGGCACCCAGCAAATTTCGCCACCTTAATCAGCCCCAGCATTTT
CASSPRAPSKFRHLNQPQHF
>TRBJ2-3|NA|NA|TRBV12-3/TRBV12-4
TGTGCCAGCTCTTGGTCGGCTAGCCCAACGAACACAGATACGCAGTATTTT
CASSWSASPTNTDTQYF
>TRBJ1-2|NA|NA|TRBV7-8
TGTGCCAGCAGCTTACGAGACGTTAACTATGGCTACACCTTC
CASSLRDVNYGYTF
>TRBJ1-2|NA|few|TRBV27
TGTGCCAGCAGTCCAAGGGGAAGGAGGACTATCGGCTACACCTTC
CASSPRGRRTIGYTF
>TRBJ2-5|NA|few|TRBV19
TGTGCCACCTCGCGGGCGACTGAAGAGACCCAGTACTTC
CATSRATEETQYF
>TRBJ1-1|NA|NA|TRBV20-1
TGCAGTGCTAGAGTCACAGGGCCCGGGGGCGCTTTCTTT
CSARVTGPGGAFF
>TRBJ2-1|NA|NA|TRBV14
TGTGCCAGCAGCCGCGCCCGGGGGCGTACCTACAATGAGCAGTTCTTC
CASSRARGRTYNEQFF
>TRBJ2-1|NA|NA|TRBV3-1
TGTGCCAGCAGCCAAACGGGGTGGGGTGAGCAGTTCTTC
CASSQTGWGEQFF
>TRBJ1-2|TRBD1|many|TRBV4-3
TGCGCCAGCAGCGGACAGGGAACTAACTATGGCTACACCTTC
CASSGQGTNYGYTF
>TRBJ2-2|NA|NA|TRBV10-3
TGTGCCATCGGCTCCCTTCTAAGCACCGGGGAGCTGTTTTTT
CAIGSLLSTGELFF
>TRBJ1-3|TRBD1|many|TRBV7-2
TGTGCCAGCAGCTATACGACAGGGGGCTCTGGAAACACCATATATTTT
CASSYTTGGSGNTIYF
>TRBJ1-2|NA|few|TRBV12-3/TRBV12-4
TGTGCCAGCAGAAACTTAGGGTTTACCTATGGCTACACCTTC
CASRNLGFTYGYTF
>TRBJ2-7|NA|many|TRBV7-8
TGTGCCAGCAGCCGAGATGGCTACGAGCAGTACTTC
CASSRDGYEQYF
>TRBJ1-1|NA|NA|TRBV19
TGTGCCAGTAGGGTCACCTTGGGGACTGAAGCTTTCTTT
CASRVTLGTEAFF
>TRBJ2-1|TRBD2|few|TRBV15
TGTGCCACCACCCCGGGACTAGCGGGGGCCCGCTCCTACAATGAGCAGTTCTTC
CATTPGLAGARSYNEQFF
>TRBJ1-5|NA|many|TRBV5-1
TGCGCCAGCAGCTTGGACACCAGCAATCAGCCCCAGCATTTT
CASSLDTSNQPQHF
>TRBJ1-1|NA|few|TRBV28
TGTGCCAGCAGTTTGCCGGGACGAGCCACTGAAGCTTTCTTT
CASSLPGRATEAFF
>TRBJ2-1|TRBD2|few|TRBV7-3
TGTGCCAGCAGCCCATACGGACTAGCGGGGGGGACTAACAATGAGCAGTTCTTC
CASSPYGLAGGTNNEQFF